A single sample is the source of the 2 T cell receptor beta chains below, sequenced in a study of CD8+ T cells in alopecia areata. The sample's treatment: oral pan-JAK inhibitor, 5-10 mg twice daily. Isolated RNA was reverse transcribed into cDNA used as the sequencing template. Profiled with immunoSEQ multiplex PCR; TCRdb holds only in-frame clones, not every one. This sample carries some 220,000 clones, around 57% of them seen once, and the ten largest clones take around 1.6%. The source was CD4+ T cells sorted from blood, collected at week 4, from a patient treated with tofacitinib. The receptors stem from a human donor with alopecia areata.

Of note for this clone: This same CDR3 is encoded by further DNA sequences in the sample. This chain connects TRBV5-1 to TRBJ2-7; D unclear. This CDR3 has 12 residues. Trimming took 0 bases from V and 4 from J, leaving 5 bases between them. Germline V gives CDR1 SGHRS, CDR2 YFSETQ. The CDR3 reads CASSLEGYEQYF. DNA for the CDR3: TGCGCCAGCAGCTTGGAAGGGTACGAGCAGTACTTC.

This sequence joins TRBV30 and TRBJ2-3, with D perhaps being TRBD1 or TRBD2 (6 bases each). The CDR3 runs 15 residues. Looked up from germline, CDR1 is GTSNPN and CDR2 is SVGIG (reference sequence). V lost 0 bases to trimming and J lost 4 bases, with 14 bases between them. This chain's CDR3 is CAWSVGGGNSDTQYF. The CDR3 bases are TGTGCCTGGAGTGTAGGAGGGGGGAATTCAGATACGCAGTATTTT.